The 21 T cell receptor beta chains reported below all come from one sample, sequenced in a study of Ad26.COV2.S vaccination and SARS-CoV-2 variants. As to treatment: roughly 18 received Ad26.COV2.S at low or high dose, single or two shots; about five received placebo; per-sample allocation not given. All samples were drawn on day 63, counting from the first vaccine or placebo injection. Assay: immunoSEQ multiplex PCR; the TCRdb copy retains only in-frame clones and omits some. The sample has about 440,000 clones; around 90% are singletons. This material consisted of peripheral blood, taken in a trial of Ad26.COV2.S vaccine versus placebo. The origin of the receptors is a person aged 18-60 years who received the Ad26.COV2.S COVID-19 vaccine or a placebo.

This chain links TRBV9 with TRBJ2-1; 7 nucleotides agree with TRBD2. In germline, CDR1 is SGDLS, CDR2 YYNGEE. J was trimmed by 6 bases and V by 2 bases; bases with no gene match: 5. The CDR3 covers 14 residues. CDR3 bases: TGTGCCAGCAGCGTCGGCGGGAGAGCCAATGAGCAGTTCTTC. It codes for CASSVGGRANEQFF.

The chain links TRBV2 to TRBJ1-4; a weak D match, TRBD1 (6 bases). The CDR3 length is 13 residues. V lost 7 bases to trimming and J lost 2 bases, with 8 bases between them. Germline V gene sequence: CDR1 SNHLY, CDR2 FYNNEI. The chain's CDR3 is CASKGGTNEKLFF. The CDR3 region has the DNA TGTGCCAGCAAAGGGGGGACTAATGAAAAACTGTTTTTT.

The chain uses TRBV6-5 and TRBJ1-1; 8 nucleotides match TRBD1. The CDR3 covers 14 residues. V dropped 3 bases and J dropped 3; count of bases not matched to a gene: 3. Germline-derived CDR1 and CDR2 are MNHEY and SVGAGI. DNA of the CDR3: TGTGCCAGCAGTTATGCACAGGGGGACACTGAAGCTTTCTTT. It is translated as CASSYAQGDTEAFF.

V usage is TRBV28 and J usage is TRBJ2-5; 10 nucleotides align to TRBD1. Germline CDR1 MDHEN, CDR2 SYDVKM. CDR3 size: 16 residues. Unmatched junction bases numbered 6, after V lost 4 bases and J lost 1 base. CDR3 sequence reads: CASSSTGQGVQETQYF. The CDR3 region has the DNA TGTGCCAGCAGTTCCACCGGACAGGGGGTCCAAGAGACCCAGTACTTC.

Concerning this clone itself: An end of the junction does not agree with germline; a read error may underlie this. This chain links TRBV7-2 with TRBJ2-3; 11 bases are shared with TRBD2. The CDR3 is made up of 15 amino acids. Germline CDR1 is SGHTA and CDR2 is FQGNSA. The CDR3 DNA follows: TGTGCCAGCAGGTTAGCGGGAGGGGGCACAGATACGCAGTATTTT. It yields the protein CASRLAGGGTDTQYF.

This sequence joins TRBV28 and TRBJ2-2; 10 bases map to TRBD1. Per germline, CDR1 MDHEN and CDR2 SYDVKM. The V and J ends lost 5 bases and 6 bases, in that order; junction bases with no gene match: 3. The CDR3 has 14 residues. The CDR3 sequence: CASSTGTGAGELFF. CDR3 sequence (DNA): TGTGCCAGCAGTACCGGGACAGGGGCCGGGGAGCTGTTTTTT.

For the CDR3, the DNA is TGTGCCAGCAGTGCTGTGACAGGGGGTTGGACTGAAGCTTTCTTT. This codes for CASSAVTGGWTEAFF. The genes are TRBV28 and TRBJ1-1, with 9 bases identical to TRBD1. The CDR3 length is 15 residues. Looked up from germline, CDR1 is MDHEN and CDR2 is SYDVKM. J gave up 5 bases and V 5 bases, and 9 bases lay outside the gene matches.

Turning to this clone: In the same sample, other DNA sequences code for this CDR3. The chain is built from TRBV6-5 and TRBJ2-5, with D unresolved. V gave up 0 bases and J gave up 3 bases, with 11 bases separating them. CDR1 is MNHEY, CDR2 SVGAGI, per germline. The CDR3 spans 15 residues. CDR3 sequence reads: CASSYSWAEKETQYF. CDR3 in DNA: TGTGCCAGCAGTTACTCCTGGGCAGAGAAAGAGACCCAGTACTTC.

The chain carries TRBV2 and TRBJ1-4; D gene ambiguous. The CDR3 contains 14 residues. CDR1 is SNHLY and CDR2 is FYNNEI in the germline V gene. Trimming shortened V by 3 bases and J by 7 bases, and 12 bases separated the two germline ends. CDR3: CASSDPSVGEKLFF. The CDR3 nucleotides are TGTGCCAGCAGTGACCCCAGTGTGGGTGAAAAACTGTTTTTT.

For the CDR3, the DNA is TGTGCCAGCAGTGAGGGTCGTTTCGGGGAGCTGTTTTTT. Protein product: CASSEGRFGELFF. The chain joins TRBV6-4 to TRBJ2-2; D remains ambiguous. The CDR3 is 13 residues long. Trimming pared 3 bases from V and 7 bases from J, leaving 9 bases between. From germline, CDR1 is MRHNA and CDR2 SNTAGT.

This clone was seen more than once but under ten times. This sequence joins TRBV2 and TRBJ2-2, with D unclear. V lost 10 bases and J 1 base, leaving 10 bases between the germline ends. This CDR3 comprises 13 residues. CDR1 and CDR2 (germline): SNHLY, FYNNEI. The CDR3 sequence: CATGRENTGELFF. The CDR3 DNA reads TGTGCCACCGGTCGCGAGAACACCGGGGAGCTGTTTTTT.

This rearrangement joins TRBV3-1 (or the pseudogene TRBV3-2) to TRBJ2-1; TRBD2 is a possible D gene (6 bases). From germline, CDR1 is LGHDT and CDR2 YNNKEL (reference sequence). The CDR3 covers 16 residues. V shed 1 base and J shed 4 bases, with 14 bases lying between them. DNA of the CDR3: TGTGCCAGCAGCCAAGCCCCCCGGGAGCTTTACAATGAGCAGTTCTTC. This sequence encodes CASSQAPRELYNEQFF.

The V call is TRBV6-5, the J call TRBJ2-7; D gene uncertain. The CDR3 runs 11 residues. From germline, CDR1 is MNHEY and CDR2 SVGAGI. V was clipped by 6 bases and J by 4 bases, with 7 bases between them. The CDR3 region has the DNA TGTGCCAGCAGATCCCCTTACGAGCAGTACTTC. This sequence encodes CASRSPYEQYF.

This clone has ten or more counts. The chain links TRBV19 to TRBJ2-3; 9 bases fit TRBD2. The ends lost 6 bases at V and 5 bases at J; junction bases unmatched: 3. The V gene's germline CDR1 is LNHDA and CDR2 SQIVND (reference sequence). CDR3 length: 13 amino acids. The CDR3 reads CASSPLAGDTQYF. In nucleotides, the CDR3 is TGTGCCAGTAGCCCACTAGCGGGAGATACGCAGTATTTT.

The V and J genes are TRBV7-3 and TRBJ1-5; 7 bases map to TRBD1. J lost 9 bases, V lost 5 bases, and 7 bases had no gene match. Germline CDR1 SGHTA, CDR2 FQGTGA. This CDR3 comprises 13 residues. CDR3: CASSQGVGTPQHF. In nucleotides, the CDR3 is TGTGCCAGCAGCCAGGGGGTGGGAACGCCCCAGCATTTT.

CDR3 in amino acids: CASSSGTGYRETQYF. In DNA, the CDR3 is TGTGCCAGCAGCTCCGGGACGGGCTATCGGGAGACCCAGTACTTC. This chain uses TRBV28 with TRBJ2-5; D assignment may be TRBD1 or TRBD2 (5 bases each). Germline V gene lookup returns CDR1 MDHEN and CDR2 SYDVKM. CDR3 length equals 15 residues. The V gene lost 6 bases and the J gene lost 5 bases, with 19 bases spanning the gap.

To note about this clone: This specimen includes other DNA sequences encoding the same CDR3. The chain recombines TRBV30 with TRBJ2-5; no firm D call. CDR1 GTSNPN and CDR2 SVGIG come from the germline V gene (reference sequence). Trimming stripped 0 bases from V and 4 bases from J, with 6 bases between. The CDR3 loop spans 12 amino acids. The CDR3 bases are TGTGCCTGGAGTGTATTGGCAGAGACCCAGTACTTC. The encoded protein is CAWSVLAETQYF.

The genes are TRBV3-1 (or the pseudogene TRBV3-2) and TRBJ2-7, with D possibly matching TRBD1 (6 bases). The CDR3 runs to 12 residues. Germline V CDR1 and CDR2: LGHDT, YNNKEL (reference sequence). V shed 6 bases and J shed 6 bases, with 12 bases lying between them. The CDR3, as DNA: TGTGCCAGCAGTTACAGGGCTGGCGAGCAGTACTTC. Translated, it gives CASSYRAGEQYF.

The rearrangement links TRBV6-5 to TRBJ2-5; tentatively, D is TRBD2 (5 bases). Trimming stripped 7 bases from V and 5 bases from J, with 14 bases between. The V gene's germline CDR1 is MNHEY and CDR2 SVGAGI. The CDR3 runs 13 residues. CDR3 nucleotides: TGTGCCAGCAAGGTAGCGTCGGGGGAGACCCAGTACTTC. It encodes CASKVASGETQYF.

The chain couples TRBV30 to TRBJ2-2, with 7 bases lining up with TRBD1. CDR3 length: 14 residues. CDR1 and CDR2 (germline): GTSNPN, SVGIG (reference sequence). V trimming: 4 bases; J trimming: 6 bases; junction bases outside the gene matches: 8. The CDR3, as DNA: TGTGCCTGGAAAGGGGGCATGGTGGCCGGGGAGCTGTTTTTT. Encoded protein: CAWKGGMVAGELFF.

This sequence joins TRBV25-1 and TRBJ1-1; D is unclear. V lost 4 bases and J lost 5, with 5 bases in between. The CDR3 has 11 residues. Germline V CDR1 and CDR2: MGHDK, SYGVNS. Here the CDR3 DNA reads TGTGCCAGCAGTGTGCGGACTGAAGCTTTCTTT. Residues: CASSVRTEAFF. Based on the CDR3 plus reference TRBV25-1 and TRBJ1-1, the full variable domain is EADIYQTPRYLVIGTGKKITLECSQTMGHDKMYWYQQDPGMELHLIHYSYGVNSTEKGDLSSESTVSRIRTEHFPLTLESARPSHTSQYLCASSVRTEAFFGQGTRLTVV.